The 21 T cell receptor beta chains below all came from one sample that was sequenced in a study of Graves' ophthalmopathy and Graves' hyperthyroidism. Amplification from RNA transcripts yielded the TCR beta CDR3 regions. HTBI-primed first-round RT-PCR preceded second-round multiplex PCR. TCRdb recomputed calls from the multiplex PCR reads with MiXCR, one row per CDR3 protein. This table holds roughly 300,000 distinct CDR3 sequences, under 20% found once. The source material was peripheral blood. The receptors originated from an adult man with Graves' ophthalmopathy.

This clonotype was counted ten times or more. This rearrangement joins TRBV10-3 to TRBJ1-5, with 7 bases lining up with TRBD1. With V trimmed by 6 bases and J by 3 bases, 5 bases remained unmatched. The CDR3 sequence is 14 residues long. From germline, CDR1 is ENHRY and CDR2 SYGVKD. For the CDR3, the DNA is TGTGCCATCAGCGGGGGGACAGCCAATCAGCCCCAGCATTTT. It codes for CAISGGTANQPQHF.

This clonotype was seen ten or more times. The rearrangement uses TRBV6-2 or TRBV6-3 and TRBJ2-2, with TRBD1 identical over 9 bases. CDR1 and CDR2 from the germline V gene are MNHEY and SVGEGT. The CDR3 loop spans 15 amino acids. Trimming cost V 6 bases and J 7 bases; bases outside gene matches: 9. CDR3 residues: CASRGNRGRIGELFF. As DNA, the CDR3 is TGTGCCAGCAGAGGCAACAGGGGGCGCATCGGGGAGCTGTTTTTT.

This clonotype was counted at least ten times. The chain couples TRBV28 to TRBJ2-7, with 11 bases that match TRBD2. V shed 6 bases, J shed 5 bases, and the junction held 3 bases outside the gene matches. The V gene's germline CDR1 is MDHEN and CDR2 SYDVKM. This CDR3 is 13 amino acids long. CDR3 nucleotides: TGTGCCAGCAGCCCGGGACTAGCGGACGAGCAGTACTTC. This encodes CASSPGLADEQYF.

V gene TRBV27 combines with J gene TRBJ2-7; no clear D gene. The CDR3 spans 12 residues. Trimming took 6 bases from V and 7 from J, leaving 13 bases between them. Germline V gene data show CDR1 as MNHEY and CDR2 as SMNVEV (reference sequence). CDR3 loop: CASRGMGNEQYF. Written as DNA, the CDR3 is TGTGCCAGCAGGGGGATGGGCAATGAGCAGTACTTC.

This clonotype was seen repeatedly, ten times or more. This chain links TRBV11-1 with TRBJ2-2, with TRBD1 as a possible D gene (6 bases). This CDR3 has 18 residues. The V gene's germline CDR1 is SGHAT and CDR2 FQDESV (reference sequence). Trimming took 3 bases from V and 0 from J, leaving 17 bases between them. The CDR3 nucleotides read TGTGCCAGCAGCTTCCCCAACCGGGACACCTCGAACACCGGGGAGCTGTTTTTT. It encodes CASSFPNRDTSNTGELFF.

CDR3 in amino acids: CASGDRDSYNSPLHF. Written as DNA, the CDR3 is TGTGCCAGCGGCGACAGGGACTCCTATAATTCACCCCTCCACTTT. The chain couples TRBV6-1 to TRBJ1-6; 7 nucleotides match TRBD1. Trimming removed 8 bases from V and 0 bases from J; junction bases left unmatched: 4. This CDR3 region has 15 residues. Germline assignment: CDR1 MNHNS and CDR2 SASEGT.

As for this clonotype: Germline and junction disagree at one end, which may indicate a read error. CDR3 loop: CASSEVQIQGTQYF. The CDR3, as DNA: TGTGCCAGCAGTGAAGTGCAGATCCAAGGGACCCAGTACTTC. The chain recombines TRBV6-1 with TRBJ2-5; the D is unclear. Germline values: CDR1 MNHNS, CDR2 SASEGT. The CDR3 has 14 residues.

This clonotype occurred many times. The chain is built from TRBV28 and TRBJ1-1; 8 bases fit TRBD1. After removal of 6 bases from V and 11 bases from J, the junction contained 11 bases not matched to a gene. The CDR3 loop spans 13 amino acids. Germline V lookup: CDR1 MDHEN, CDR2 SYDVKM. As DNA, the CDR3 is TGTGCCAGCAGATCATCCAGGGGGCGTCATGCTTTCTTT. Translated, it gives CASRSSRGRHAFF.

This rearrangement joins TRBV6-5 to TRBJ2-7; TRBD2 aligns across 7 bases. The germline V gene has CDR1 MNHEY and CDR2 SVGAGI. The CDR3 loop spans 16 amino acids. The junction had 9 bases not matched to a gene; V was cut back by 1 base and J by 3 bases. In nucleotides, the CDR3 is TGTGCCAGCAGTTACTTGGGCGGGAGAGGCTTCTACGAGCAGTACTTC. Encoded protein: CASSYLGGRGFYEQYF.

The chain recombines TRBV12-3 or TRBV12-4 with TRBJ2-7, with D possibly matching TRBD2 (6 bases). The length of the CDR3 is 13 residues. The V and J ends lost 3 bases and 2 bases respectively, with 8 bases between them. CDR3 amino acids: CASSLWGAYEQYF. The CDR3 region has the DNA TGTGCCAGCAGTTTGTGGGGGGCCTACGAGCAGTACTTC.

This clonotype was seen repeatedly, ten times or more. A much larger clone lies one base from this, so it may be a read error. This sequence joins TRBV30 and TRBJ2-5, with no clear D. The CDR3 length is 12 residues. Germline-derived CDR1 and CDR2 are GTSNPN and SVGIG (reference sequence). The CDR3 here is CAWSVPSETLYF. For the CDR3, the DNA is TGTGCCTGGAGTGTACCCAGCGAGACCCTGTACTTC.

At least ten counts were recorded for this clonotype. The chain recombines TRBV18 with TRBJ1-1; 7 bases are shared with TRBD1. This CDR3 comprises 15 residues. Germline V gene lookup returns CDR1 KGHSH and CDR2 LQKENI. The V segment lost 8 bases and the J segment 0 bases; nucleotides outside the gene matches: 9. The CDR3 loop reads CASQPGQLMNTEAFF. The DNA for the CDR3 is TGTGCCAGCCAGCCGGGACAGCTAATGAACACTGAAGCTTTCTTT.

This clonotype was observed many times. This chain joins TRBV27 and TRBJ1-5, with 10 bases identical to TRBD1. Germline CDR1 and CDR2: MNHEY and SMNVEV (reference sequence). With 6 bases clipped from V and 3 bases from J, the junction kept 8 bases outside the gene matches. The CDR3 is made up of 16 amino acids. The CDR3 DNA is TGTGCCAGCAGGGGAGCCGGGACAGGGGTCAATCAGCCCCAGCATTTT. Translated, it gives CASRGAGTGVNQPQHF.

In its sample, this clonotype was seen many times. The chain uses TRBV20-1 and TRBJ2-5; possibly TRBD1 for D (6 bases). The germline gives CDR1 DFQATT, CDR2 SNEGSKA (reference sequence). This CDR3 has 17 residues. V dropped 2 bases and J dropped 1 base, with 20 bases sitting between them. This CDR3 reads CSARPPQGLLLQETQYF. In DNA form, the CDR3 reads TGCAGTGCTAGACCCCCCCAGGGGTTGCTTCTCCAAGAGACCCAGTACTTC.

Many counts were recorded for this clonotype. The chain links TRBV6-1 to TRBJ1-5, with 9 bases identical to TRBD1. With V trimmed by 6 bases and J by 5 bases, 5 bases remained unmatched. The CDR3 totals 14 residues. Germline lookup yields CDR1 MNHNS and CDR2 SASEGT. CDR3 bases: TGTGCCAGCAGGAATACAGGGGGCCATCAGCCCCAGCATTTT. Protein: CASRNTGGHQPQHF.

This clonotype was detected ten times or more. The V and J genes are TRBV12-3 or TRBV12-4 and TRBJ2-7, with a weak D call TRBD2 (6 bases). The V end was cut by 3 bases, the J end by 6 bases, with 12 bases between. The CDR3 contains 13 residues. CDR3 DNA: TGTGCCAGCAGTTTTCGGGGGTCTGGCGAGCAGTACTTC. Residues: CASSFRGSGEQYF.

This clonotype has ten or more counts. J is TRBJ1-1 and V is TRBV7-3, with D hard to call. CDR3 size: 13 residues. The V gene's germline CDR1 is SGHTA and CDR2 FQGTGA. Trimming shortened V by 0 bases and J by 5 bases, and 7 bases separated the two germline ends. The CDR3 reads CASSLTRETEAFF. The CDR3 DNA follows: TGTGCCAGCAGCTTAACGAGAGAAACTGAAGCTTTCTTT.

Concerning this clonotype: At one end, the junction sequence differs from germline, possibly due to a read error. The V gene is TRBV11-2, the J gene TRBJ2-2, with 16 bases matching TRBD2. CDR3 length equals 19 residues. In germline, CDR1 is SGHAT, CDR2 FQNNGV. The chain's CDR3 is CASSLVGLAGGKVTGELFF. CDR3 DNA sequence: TGTGCTAGCAGCTTAGTGGGACTAGCGGGAGGGAAGGTGACCGGGGAGCTGTTTTTT.

This clonotype has ten or more counts. The J gene is TRBJ2-5, the V gene TRBV11-2; D possibly corresponds to TRBD1 (6 bases). V lost 5 bases to trimming and J lost 4 bases, with 11 bases between them. The CDR3 runs to 13 residues. Germline CDR1 SGHAT, CDR2 FQNNGV. CDR3 loop: CASSANRVETQYF. The CDR3 nucleotides read TGTGCCAGCAGCGCTAACAGGGTAGAGACCCAGTACTTC.

The chain has TRBV6-1 and TRBJ2-7; 9 bases fit TRBD1. J gave up 5 bases and V 8 bases, and 4 bases lay outside the gene matches. CDR1 and CDR2 from the germline V gene are MNHNS and SASEGT. The CDR3 sequence is 12 residues long. This CDR3 reads CASGTGRDEQYF. CDR3 nucleotide sequence: TGTGCCAGCGGGACAGGGAGGGACGAGCAGTACTTC.

The table lists this clonotype with many counts. The chain employs TRBV5-1 and TRBJ2-7, with 9 bases matching TRBD1. The V segment lost 5 bases and the J segment 2 bases; nucleotides outside the gene matches: 5. CDR1 is SGHRS and CDR2 is YFSETQ in the germline V gene. This CDR3 has 14 amino acids. The chain's CDR3 is CASRGTGYAYEQYF. For the CDR3, the DNA is TGCGCCAGCAGGGGGACAGGGTATGCCTACGAGCAGTACTTC. Supplemented by reference TRBV5-1 and TRBJ2-7, the full variable domain reads KAGVTQTPRYLIKTRGQQVTLSCSPISGHRSVSWYQQTPGQGLQFLFEYFSETQRNKGNFPGRFSGRQFSNSRSEMNVSTLELGDSALYLCASRGTGYAYEQYFGPGTRLTVT.